Listed below are T cell receptor beta chains from one sample, sequenced in a study of Graves' ophthalmopathy and Graves' hyperthyroidism. TCRdb re-called the multiplex PCR reads through MiXCR, storing one row per CDR3 protein. The table has about 370,000 distinct CDR3 sequences, about 16% seen once; the top ten hold about 1.6%. The sample taken for sequencing was peripheral blood. The receptors here all came from a woman in her late teens or twenties with Graves' ophthalmopathy. The CDR3 runs from the conserved cysteine through the conserved F or W. A D gene is named only where the DNA matches it firmly. Clone size appears in some rows only: once, few, many, or a class for an expanded clone.

>TRBJ1-1|many|TRBV6-2/TRBV6-3|-
TGTGCCAGCAGACAACCGAGGGGGGCAGGGAACACTGAAGCTTTCTTT
CASRQPRGAGNTEAFF
>TRBJ1-5|-|TRBV28|-
TGTGCCAGCAGTTCGACAGATAGCAATCAGCCCCAGCATTTT
CASSSTDSNQPQHF
>TRBJ1-2|few|TRBV7-9|-
TGTGCCAGAAGCTTCCGGGGTTCCTATGGCTACACCTTC
CARSFRGSYGYTF
>TRBJ2-7|-|TRBV12-3/TRBV12-4|-
TGTGCCAGCAGCAGGGACTTTGCCTACGAGCAGTACTTC
CASSRDFAYEQYF
>TRBJ2-7|many|TRBV6-4|TRBD2
TGTGCCATCACACTAGCGGGACTCTACGAGCAGTACTTC
CAITLAGLYEQYF
>TRBJ2-7|many|TRBV7-8|-
TGTGCCAGCAGCCCTAAGGTGACAGTCGACTTGCAGTACTTC
CASSPKVTVDLQYF
>TRBJ2-7|-|TRBV3-1|TRBD2
TGTGCCAGCAGCCAAAACCCGTGGGCTAGCGGGGGCCCCTCCTACGAGCAGTACTTC
CASSQNPWASGGPSYEQYF
>TRBJ1-5|many|TRBV12-3/TRBV12-4|-
TGTGCCAGCAGTTTTGGGCCGGGTAGCAATCAGCCCCAGCATTTT
CASSFGPGSNQPQHF
>TRBJ1-3|-|TRBV4-3|-
TGCGCCAGCAGCCAAGGACCACCCGGAAACACCATATATTTT
CASSQGPPGNTIYF
>TRBJ1-2|-|TRBV7-9|-
TGTGCCAGCAGCTTAGGACCCTTCTATGGCTACACCTTC
CASSLGPFYGYTF
>TRBJ1-5|many|TRBV12-3/TRBV12-4|TRBD1
TGTGCCAGCAGTTTAGTAGTAGGACAGGGGGTTGCTCAGCCCCAGCATTTT
CASSLVVGQGVAQPQHF
>TRBJ1-2|many|TRBV19|-
TGTGCCAGTACCCGAGGGGGTACTAACTATGGCTACACCTTC
CASTRGGTNYGYTF
>TRBJ1-6|few|TRBV6-1|-
TGTGCCAGCAGAGCTCCGGGACCGTATAATTCACCCCTCCACTTT
CASRAPGPYNSPLHF
>TRBJ2-7|many|TRBV5-1|TRBD2
TGCGCCAGCAGCCCCTGGGGTCTAGCGGGAGCCGAGCAGTACTTC
CASSPWGLAGAEQYF
>TRBJ1-2|-|TRBV4-1|-
TGCGCCAGCAGCCAAGGTGAGGCAGGGGCTAACTATGGCTACACCTTC
CASSQGEAGANYGYTF
>TRBJ2-2|many|TRBV29-1|-
TGCAGCGTTGTACGAGCGGATGGCGGGGAGCTGTTTTTT
CSVVRADGGELFF
>TRBJ1-1|many|TRBV6-2/TRBV6-3|TRBD1
TGTGCCAGCAGTTTATTCCCGGCAGGGGGCGAGGCTGAAGCTTTCTTT
CASSLFPAGGEAEAFF
>TRBJ2-5|-|TRBV12-3/TRBV12-4|-
TGTGCCAGCAGCTTTCTGGGACGCCAAGAGACCCAGTACTTC
CASSFLGRQETQYF
>TRBJ2-7|many|TRBV7-3|-
TGTGCCAGCATTGCTGCTGAGCGGCCTTACGAGCAGTACTTC
CASIAAERPYEQYF
>TRBJ1-1|many|TRBV27|-
TGTGCCAGCAGCCCGACCGGACAGCCAATGAACACTGAAGCTTTCTTT
CASSPTGQPMNTEAFF
>TRBJ1-6|many|TRBV6-1|-
TGTGCCAGCACCCAAAGGGGCAGTGATTCACCCCTCCACTTT
CASTQRGSDSPLHF
>TRBJ1-6|many|TRBV15|-
TGTGCCACCAGCGTCCTACCGGGCTGGCAGGCTAGCAATTCACCCCTCCACTTT
CATSVLPGWQASNSPLHF
>TRBJ2-7|-|TRBV6-5|TRBD2
TGTGCCAGCAGTTACACCTTAGCGGGAGCTGAGCAGTACTTC
CASSYTLAGAEQYF
>TRBJ2-3|few|TRBV3-1|TRBD2
TGTGCCAGCAGCCAAGATGGAATAGGCGGGAGACTACGGGGAGATACGCAGTATTTT
CASSQDGIGGRLRGDTQYF
>TRBJ2-2|many|TRBV14|-
TGTGCCAGCAGCCAAGATACGGTCGGGGAGCTGTTTTTT
CASSQDTVGELFF
>TRBJ2-5|many|TRBV6-5|-
TGTGCCAGCAGTTACTTCGGGCCCTTCGGAGAGACCCAGTACTTC
CASSYFGPFGETQYF
>TRBJ2-7|many|TRBV7-3|-
TGTGCCAGCAGCCCCGGAGCAGGGAATTCCTACGAGCAGTACTTC
CASSPGAGNSYEQYF
>TRBJ1-6|many|TRBV28|-
TGTGCCAGCAGTCGGAAAGGACAGACCTTTTATAATTCACCCCTCCACTTT
CASSRKGQTFYNSPLHF
>TRBJ2-7|many|TRBV6-2/TRBV6-3|TRBD1
TGTGCCTCTGGACCAGGGGGCACATCCTACGAGCAGTACTTC
CASGPGGTSYEQYF
>TRBJ2-7|many|TRBV7-2|-
TGTGCCAGCAGGAGGGGTGGGCTGAGGGGCTCCTACGAGCAGTACTTC
CASRRGGLRGSYEQYF
>TRBJ1-6|-|TRBV12-3/TRBV12-4|TRBD1
TGTGCCAGCTCCGTGACAGGGCCCAATAATTCACCCCTCCACTTT
CASSVTGPNNSPLHF
>TRBJ2-7|few|TRBV7-8|-
TGTGCCAGCAACCCAGGGGAGGCAGCCACATCCGAGCAGTACTTC
CASNPGEAATSEQYF
>TRBJ2-7|many|TRBV3-1|-
TGTGCCAGCAGCCAAGCCCCGGGGAACGGGGCCTACGAGCAGTACTTC
CASSQAPGNGAYEQYF
>TRBJ1-1|many|TRBV6-2/TRBV6-3|-
TGTGCCGGCACCGTACCAGGGCAGCACATGAACACTGAAGCTTTCTTT
CAGTVPGQHMNTEAFF
>TRBJ1-1|many|TRBV6-2/TRBV6-3|TRBD1
TGTGCCAGCAGTTTTCGACAGGGGGTGGACACTGAAGCTTTCTTT
CASSFRQGVDTEAFF
>TRBJ2-6|many|TRBV11-2|TRBD1
TGTGCCAGCAGCTTCGGACAAGACAGGGCGCACTCTGGGGCCAACGTCCTGACTTTC
CASSFGQDRAHSGANVLTF